The clone carrying this TCR beta chain was picked up a small number of times. These data belong to a study of T-cell memory formation after mild COVID-19. TCRdb re-called the 5' RACE reads through MiXCR, storing one row per CDR3 protein. Among roughly 250,000 distinct CDR3 sequences, roughly 15% were seen once, and the ten largest hold around 3.8%. The sample was PBMCs or a T cell subset sorted from them (not recorded which). The clonotype comes from a man aged 18 to 29 who had mild COVID-19 (a few samples of this study predate the infection). Cell type and time point are not known.

The DNA for the CDR3 is TGTGCCAGCAGATCGACAGAGGAAGCGTACTTC. This codes for CASRSTEEAYF. V usage is TRBV12-3 or TRBV12-4 and J usage is TRBJ2-5; maybe TRBD1 (5 bases). V was cut by 6 bases and J by 13 bases, with 15 bases left in between. The CDR3 has 11 residues.